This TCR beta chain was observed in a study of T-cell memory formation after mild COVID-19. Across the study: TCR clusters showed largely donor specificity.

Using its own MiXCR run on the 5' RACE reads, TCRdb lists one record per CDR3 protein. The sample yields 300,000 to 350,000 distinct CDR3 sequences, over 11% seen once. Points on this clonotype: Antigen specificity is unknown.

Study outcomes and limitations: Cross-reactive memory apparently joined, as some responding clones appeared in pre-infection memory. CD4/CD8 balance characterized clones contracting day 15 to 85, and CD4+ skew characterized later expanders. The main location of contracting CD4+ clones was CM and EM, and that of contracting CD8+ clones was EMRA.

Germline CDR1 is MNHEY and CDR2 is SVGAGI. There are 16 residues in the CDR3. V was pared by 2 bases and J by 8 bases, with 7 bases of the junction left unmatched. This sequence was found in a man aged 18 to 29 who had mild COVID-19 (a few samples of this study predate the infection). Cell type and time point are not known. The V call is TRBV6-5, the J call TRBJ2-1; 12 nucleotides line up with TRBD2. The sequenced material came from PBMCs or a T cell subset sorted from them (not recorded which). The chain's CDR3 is CASSYTGLAGFDEQFF. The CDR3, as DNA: TGTGCCAGCAGTTACACTGGACTAGCGGGGTTCGATGAGCAGTTCTTC.